The 27 T cell receptor beta chains presented below share a single source sample, sequenced in a study of cytomegalovirus exposure and HLA in healthy donors. Clones were read by immunoSEQ multiplex PCR, and TCRdb kept only the in-frame ones, dropping some. The sample lists fewer than 55,000 clones, 85% to 95% occurring once. Source material: PBMCs. The receptors were sampled from a man in his late teens or twenties in good health and CMV-seronegative.

The chain recombines TRBV29-1 with TRBJ1-2, with unresolved D. Germline assignment: CDR1 SQVTM and CDR2 ANQGSEA. The CDR3 has 12 amino acids. V was shortened by 4 bases and J by 8 bases, with 14 bases between the two germline ends. CDR3: CSVVRAEGGYTF. The CDR3 nucleotides read TGCAGCGTTGTTAGGGCCGAGGGCGGCTACACCTTC.

This chain connects TRBV11-1 to TRBJ1-2; TRBD1 might be the D (5 bases). Per the germline V gene, CDR1 is SGHAT and CDR2 is FQDESV (reference sequence). The CDR3 runs to 14 residues. The CDR3 DNA is TGTGCAATCAACCCGGTGGGGCAGGCTTATGGCTACACCTTC. It specifies CAINPVGQAYGYTF. Full variable domain (rest looked up from reference TRBV11-1 and TRBJ1-2): EAEVAQSPRYKITEKSQAVAFWCDPISGHATLYWYRQILGQGPELLVQFQDESVVDDSQLPKDRFSAERLKGVDSTLKIQPAELGDSAMYLCAINPVGQAYGYTFGSGTRLTVV.

This clone was picked up a small number of times. The V gene is TRBV6-6, the J gene TRBJ1-4, with D possibly TRBD1 on 6 matching bases. Looked up from germline, CDR1 is MNHNY and CDR2 is SVGAGI (reference sequence). The CDR3 covers 16 residues. The ends were cut back, 6 bases at V and 0 bases at J, with 14 bases in the middle. CDR3 bases: TGTGCCAGCAGCTCGGACAGCCTTGCAACTAATGAAAAACTGTTTTTT. Amino acid sequence: CASSSDSLATNEKLFF.

The V gene is TRBV6-1, the J gene TRBJ2-3, with 10 bases that match TRBD2. Germline assignment: CDR1 MNHNS and CDR2 SASEGT. The CDR3 covers 17 residues. With V trimmed by 0 bases and J by 1 base, 4 bases remained unmatched. The CDR3 nucleotides are TGTGCCAGCAGTGAAGCGCCTAGCGGGAGTGGCACAGATACGCAGTATTTT. This encodes CASSEAPSGSGTDTQYF.

The rearrangement links TRBV30 to TRBJ1-3; D ambiguous. The CDR3 loop spans 14 amino acids. CDR1 is GTSNPN, CDR2 SVGIG, per germline (reference sequence). Trimming stripped 2 bases from V and 4 bases from J, with 12 bases between. CDR3 loop: CAWSTGIVGNTIYF. CDR3 coding DNA: TGTGCCTGGAGTACGGGGATTGTAGGAAACACCATATATTTT.

In DNA, the CDR3 is TGCGCCAGCAGCCTCCGGGACTCCTTTACCTACGAGCAGTACTTC. It codes for CASSLRDSFTYEQYF. This chain joins TRBV5-1 and TRBJ2-7, with D tentatively TRBD2 (6 bases). CDR1 and CDR2 (germline): SGHRS, YFSETQ. The V and J ends lost 4 bases and 2 bases respectively, with 16 bases between them. The CDR3 has 15 amino acids. Full variable domain (outside the CDR3, taken from reference TRBV5-1 and TRBJ2-7): KAGVTQTPRYLIKTRGQQVTLSCSPISGHRSVSWYQQTPGQGLQFLFEYFSETQRNKGNFPGRFSGRQFSNSRSEMNVSTLELGDSALYLCASSLRDSFTYEQYFGPGTRLTVT.

V is TRBV10-3 and J is TRBJ2-1; TRBD1 matches 11 bases. Unmatched junction bases numbered 4, after V lost 1 base and J lost 8 bases. The CDR3 covers 15 residues. The V gene's germline CDR1 is ENHRY and CDR2 SYGVKD. The CDR3 region is CAISEWPGQGDEQFF. CDR3 DNA sequence: TGTGCCATCAGTGAGTGGCCGGGACAGGGGGATGAGCAGTTCTTC.

This chain links TRBV9 with TRBJ2-3, with TRBD2 matching 14 bases. With V trimmed by 0 bases and J by 1 base, 10 bases remained unmatched. The CDR3 totals 20 residues. The germline V gene encodes CDR1 SGDLS and CDR2 YYNGEE. The CDR3 here is CASSVEGGGLAGAGTDTQYF. CDR3 DNA sequence: TGTGCCAGCAGCGTAGAGGGGGGGGGACTAGCGGGAGCTGGCACAGATACGCAGTATTTT.

This clone was recorded once. The V call is TRBV11-1, the J call TRBJ2-2; D gene unclear. Trimming stripped 4 bases from V and 7 bases from J, with 22 bases between. The CDR3 length is 17 residues. Germline assignment: CDR1 SGHAT and CDR2 FQDESV (reference sequence). In nucleotides, the CDR3 is TGTGCCAGCAGCTCCTTGCCGGGTACTCCATCACACGGGGAGCTGTTTTTT. Translating it yields CASSSLPGTPSHGELFF.

The chain is built from TRBV11-3 and TRBJ2-1; TRBD2 matches at 10 bases. Germline-derived CDR1 and CDR2 are SGHNT and YENEEA. V gave up 1 base and J gave up 4 bases; unmatched junction bases: 7. The CDR3 loop spans 17 amino acids. The CDR3 DNA reads TGTGCCAGCAGCTTAGGGGTAGCGGGGGGAAAGTACAATGAGCAGTTCTTC. Translating gives CASSLGVAGGKYNEQFF.

This clone was counted a single time. V gene TRBV6-5 combines with J gene TRBJ2-7; 7 bases agree with TRBD1. J was trimmed by 1 base and V by 10 bases; bases with no gene match: 13. The CDR3 is made up of 15 amino acids. In germline, CDR1 is MNHEY, CDR2 SVGAGI. DNA for the CDR3: TGTGCCACCAGGCTCACCGGGGACAGTTCCTACGAGCAGTACTTC. Amino acids: CATRLTGDSSYEQYF.

This clone has just one count. The rearrangement uses TRBV4-3 and TRBJ1-4; perhaps TRBD1 as D (5 bases). Germline V lookup: CDR1 LGHNA, CDR2 YSLEER. V shed 1 base and J shed 3 bases, with 12 bases lying between them. The CDR3 covers 16 residues. This CDR3 reads CASSQGLGASNEKLFF. CDR3 nucleotides: TGCGCCAGCAGCCAAGGGCTTGGGGCATCTAATGAAAAACTGTTTTTT.

The J gene is TRBJ2-1, the V gene TRBV5-6; TRBD2 agrees at 7 bases. Germline loops: CDR1 SGHDT, CDR2 YYEEEE. This CDR3 contains 15 residues. V was clipped by 5 bases and J by 1 base; unmatched bases: 6. The CDR3 here is CASSPGGGSYNEQFF. CDR3 DNA sequence: TGTGCCAGCAGTCCAGGCGGGGGTTCCTACAATGAGCAGTTCTTC.

The V gene is TRBV11-2, the J gene TRBJ2-7; possible D gene TRBD2, 6 bases. V was clipped by 6 bases and J by 4 bases, with 10 bases between them. The CDR3 covers 12 residues. Germline-derived CDR1 and CDR2 are SGHAT and FQNNGV. The CDR3 DNA sequence: TGTGCCAGCAGGTGGGGGGAATACGAGCAGTACTTC. Amino acids: CASRWGEYEQYF.

This sequence joins TRBV2 and TRBJ2-3; 7 bases agree with TRBD1. The V gene's germline CDR1 is SNHLY and CDR2 FYNNEI. The CDR3 has 15 residues. V lost 8 bases to trimming and J lost 0 bases; unmatched junction nucleotides: 8. CDR3 coding DNA: TGTGCCAGCGCCATCGGGACAGATAGCACAGATACGCAGTATTTT. It specifies CASAIGTDSTDTQYF.

The chain joins TRBV5-5 to TRBJ2-1, with TRBD1 matching 12 bases. J lost 8 bases, V lost 4 bases, and 10 bases had no gene match. The CDR3 loop spans 16 amino acids. The germline V gene encodes CDR1 SGHKS and CDR2 YYEKEE (reference sequence). CDR3 nucleotides: TGTGCCAGCAGCAAGACTCCGGGACAGGGGGCCGATGAGCAGTTCTTC. It codes for CASSKTPGQGADEQFF.

V gene TRBV5-1 combines with J gene TRBJ2-1, with a tentative D call TRBD2 (7 bases). Germline CDR1 SGHRS, CDR2 YFSETQ. There are 14 residues in the CDR3. Trimming removed 6 bases from V and 7 bases from J, with 17 bases in between. The CDR3 DNA follows: TGCGCCAGCAACAGGGCGGGGGTTGGTAATGAGCAGTTCTTC. Protein product: CASNRAGVGNEQFF.

This chain's CDR3 is CASSSSPGQGGSGNYGYTF. The CDR3 DNA is TGTGCCAGCAGCTCCTCCCCGGGACAGGGGGGTTCGGGTAACTATGGCTACACCTTC. This chain uses TRBV21-1 with TRBJ1-2; the D segment call TRBD1 is taken from the table without a DNA check. TRBV21-1 is described as a pseudogene. The CDR3 length is 19 residues.

This clone showed up just once. The chain links TRBV15 to TRBJ1-5; 7 positions match TRBD1. Germline V gives CDR1 LNHNV, CDR2 YYDKDF (reference sequence). CDR3 length: 15 residues. V lost 4 bases, J lost 6 bases, and 9 bases stayed unmatched. The CDR3 DNA follows: TGTGCCACCAGCAACCGACAGGGCGAGGGTCAGCCCCAGCATTTT. This encodes CATSNRQGEGQPQHF.

The chain employs TRBV18 and TRBJ1-4; TRBD1 aligns across 9 bases. With V trimmed by 3 bases and J by 2 bases, 10 bases remained unmatched. The length of the CDR3 is 18 residues. Germline V gene data show CDR1 as KGHSH and CDR2 as LQKENI. CDR3 residues: CASSPRRDRDLTNEKLFF. For the CDR3, the DNA is TGTGCCAGCTCACCCCGTCGGGACAGGGATCTTACTAATGAAAAACTGTTTTTT.

The genes are TRBV5-1 and TRBJ2-7; D is possibly TRBD1 (6 bases). The germline CDR1 and CDR2 sequences are SGHRS and YFSETQ. This CDR3 region has 16 residues. With 3 bases removed from V and 2 bases from J, the gap between germline ends came to 18 bases. CDR3 coding DNA: TGCGCCAGCAGCTCTGGGACACCGCCGACGACCTACGAGCAGTACTTC. This gives the protein CASSSGTPPTTYEQYF.

The chain carries TRBV27 and TRBJ2-4; 7 nucleotides agree with TRBD1. Germline V gene data show CDR1 as MNHEY and CDR2 as SMNVEV (reference sequence). V lost 4 bases and J lost 4; bases outside the gene matches: 7. The CDR3 has 15 residues. CDR3 coding DNA: TGTGCCAGCAGTTCGGACAGGTACGGGAAAAACATTCAGTACTTC. Residues: CASSSDRYGKNIQYF.

This chain connects TRBV11-2 to TRBJ2-7; D assignment may be TRBD1 or TRBD2 (5 bases each). This CDR3 has 15 residues. The germline V gene has CDR1 SGHAT and CDR2 FQNNGV. Trimming removed 5 bases at V and 3 bases at J, with 17 bases between. For the CDR3, the DNA is TGTGCCAGCAGCCTAGGAGGACAACCAAACTACGAGCAGTACTTC. Translated, it gives CASSLGGQPNYEQYF.

The chain carries TRBV30 and TRBJ2-1, with unresolved D. The CDR3 is 13 amino acids. V gave up 0 bases and J gave up 3 bases, with 6 bases separating them. Germline CDR1 GTSNPN, CDR2 SVGIG (reference sequence). CDR3 nucleotides: TGTGCCTGGAGTGTGGGCAGCTACAATGAGCAGTTCTTC. It yields the protein CAWSVGSYNEQFF.

The J gene is TRBJ2-1, the V gene TRBV6-5, with 8 bases aligning to TRBD2. This CDR3 has 12 residues. Germline V gene sequence: CDR1 MNHEY, CDR2 SVGAGI. J lost 9 bases, V lost 3 bases, and 1 base had no gene match. The CDR3 bases are TGTGCCAGCAGTTATAGCGGGATTGAGCAGTTCTTC. It codes for CASSYSGIEQFF.

The chain is built from TRBV5-1 and TRBJ2-1; TRBD1 is a possible D gene (6 bases). The CDR3 sequence is 13 residues long. V shed 2 bases and J shed 5 bases, with 8 bases lying between them. CDR1 SGHRS and CDR2 YFSETQ come from the germline V gene. CDR3 residues: CASSFGQNNEQFF. The CDR3, as DNA: TGCGCCAGCAGCTTCGGACAGAACAATGAGCAGTTCTTC.

The J gene is TRBJ2-2, the V gene TRBV13; 7 bases map to TRBD2. This CDR3 has 14 residues. The germline V gene encodes CDR1 PRHDT and CDR2 FYEKMQ (reference sequence). After removal of 2 bases from V and 6 bases from J, the junction contained 3 bases not matched to a gene. CDR3 coding DNA: TGTGCCAGCAGCTTACGCGGGAGCGCCGGGGAGCTGTTTTTT. Protein sequence: CASSLRGSAGELFF.